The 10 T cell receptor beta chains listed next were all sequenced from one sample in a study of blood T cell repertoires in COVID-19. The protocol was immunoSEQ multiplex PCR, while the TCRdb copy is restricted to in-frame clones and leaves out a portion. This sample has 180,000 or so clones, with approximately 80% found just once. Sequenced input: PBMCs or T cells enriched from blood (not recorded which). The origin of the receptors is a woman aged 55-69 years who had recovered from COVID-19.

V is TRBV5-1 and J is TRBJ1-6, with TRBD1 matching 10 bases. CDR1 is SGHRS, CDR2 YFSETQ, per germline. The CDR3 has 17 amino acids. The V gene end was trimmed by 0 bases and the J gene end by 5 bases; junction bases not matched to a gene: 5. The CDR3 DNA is TGCGCCAGCAGCTTGGGTCGGACAGGGGGAAATAATTCACCCCTCCACTTT. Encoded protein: CASSLGRTGGNNSPLHF.

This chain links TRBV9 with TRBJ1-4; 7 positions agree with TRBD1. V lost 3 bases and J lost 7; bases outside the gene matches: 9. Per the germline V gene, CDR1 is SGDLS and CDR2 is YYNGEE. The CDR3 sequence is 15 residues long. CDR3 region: CASSAQTGPTEKLFF. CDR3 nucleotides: TGTGCCAGCAGCGCACAGACAGGGCCCACTGAAAAACTGTTTTTT.

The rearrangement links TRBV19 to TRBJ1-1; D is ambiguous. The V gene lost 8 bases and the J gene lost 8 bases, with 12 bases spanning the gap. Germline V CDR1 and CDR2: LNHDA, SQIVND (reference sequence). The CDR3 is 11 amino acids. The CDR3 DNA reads TGTGCCAGTGAGATCAAGCGCGAAGCTTTCTTT. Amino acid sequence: CASEIKREAFF.

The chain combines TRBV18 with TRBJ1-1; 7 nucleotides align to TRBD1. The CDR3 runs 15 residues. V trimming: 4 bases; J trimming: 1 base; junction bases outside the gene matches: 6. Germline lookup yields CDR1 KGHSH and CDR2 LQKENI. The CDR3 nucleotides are TGTGCCAGCTCACTCCTACAGGGGTCGAACACTGAAGCTTTCTTT. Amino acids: CASSLLQGSNTEAFF.

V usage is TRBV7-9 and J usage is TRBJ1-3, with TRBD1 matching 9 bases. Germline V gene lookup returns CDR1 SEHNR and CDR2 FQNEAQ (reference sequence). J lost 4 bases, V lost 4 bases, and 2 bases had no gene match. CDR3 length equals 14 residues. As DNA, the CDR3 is TGTGCCAGCAGCTGGGACAGGGCGGGAAACACCATATATTTT. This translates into CASSWDRAGNTIYF.

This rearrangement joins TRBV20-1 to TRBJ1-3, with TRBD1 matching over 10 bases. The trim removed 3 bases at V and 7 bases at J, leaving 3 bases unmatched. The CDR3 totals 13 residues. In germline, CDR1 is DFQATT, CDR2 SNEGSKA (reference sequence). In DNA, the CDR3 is TGCAGTGCTAGTGGGGGACAGGGGAACACCATATATTTT. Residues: CSASGGQGNTIYF.

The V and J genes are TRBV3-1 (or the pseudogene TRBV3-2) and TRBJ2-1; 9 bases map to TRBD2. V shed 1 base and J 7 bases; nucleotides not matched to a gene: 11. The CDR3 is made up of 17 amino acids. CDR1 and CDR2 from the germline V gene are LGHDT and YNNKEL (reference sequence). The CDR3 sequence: CASSQVWREGGRNEQFF. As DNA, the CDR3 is TGTGCCAGCAGCCAAGTTTGGCGGGAGGGTGGTAGGAATGAGCAGTTCTTC.

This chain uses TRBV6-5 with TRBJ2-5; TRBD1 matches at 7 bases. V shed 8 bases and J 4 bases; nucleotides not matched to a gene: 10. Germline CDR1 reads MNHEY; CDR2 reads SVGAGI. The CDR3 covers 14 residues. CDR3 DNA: TGTGCCAGCCGGGGAGCAGGGGGTCGAGAGACCCAGTACTTC. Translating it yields CASRGAGGRETQYF.

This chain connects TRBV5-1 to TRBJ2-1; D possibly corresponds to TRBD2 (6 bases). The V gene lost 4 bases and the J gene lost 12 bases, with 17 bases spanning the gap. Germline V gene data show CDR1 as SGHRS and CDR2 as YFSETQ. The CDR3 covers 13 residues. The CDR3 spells CASSPKPGTGQFF. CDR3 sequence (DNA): TGCGCCAGCAGCCCTAAACCCGGGACTGGGCAGTTCTTC.

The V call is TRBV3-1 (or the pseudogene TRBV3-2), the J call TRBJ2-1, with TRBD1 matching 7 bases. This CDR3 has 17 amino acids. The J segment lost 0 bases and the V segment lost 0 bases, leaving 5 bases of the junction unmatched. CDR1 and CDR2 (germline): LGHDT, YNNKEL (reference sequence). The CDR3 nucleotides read TGTGCCAGCAGCCAAGAAGGGGGCCGAAGCTCCTACAATGAGCAGTTCTTC. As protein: CASSQEGGRSSYNEQFF.